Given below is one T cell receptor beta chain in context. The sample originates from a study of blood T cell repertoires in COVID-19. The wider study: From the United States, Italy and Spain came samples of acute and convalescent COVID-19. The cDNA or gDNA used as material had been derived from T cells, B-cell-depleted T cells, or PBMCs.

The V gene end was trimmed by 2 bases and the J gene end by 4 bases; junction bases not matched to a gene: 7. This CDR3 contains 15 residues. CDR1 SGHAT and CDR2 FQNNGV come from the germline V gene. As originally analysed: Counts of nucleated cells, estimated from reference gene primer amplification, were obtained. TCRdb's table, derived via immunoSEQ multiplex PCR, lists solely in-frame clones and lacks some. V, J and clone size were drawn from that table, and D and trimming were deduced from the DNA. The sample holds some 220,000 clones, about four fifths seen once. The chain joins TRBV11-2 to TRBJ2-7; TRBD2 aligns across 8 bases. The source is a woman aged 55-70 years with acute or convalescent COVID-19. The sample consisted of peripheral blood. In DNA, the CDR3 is TGTGCCAGCAGCTTAACCGACGGGGGGGCGTACGAGCAGTACTTC. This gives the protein CASSLTDGGAYEQYF.